The T cell receptor (beta chain) under discussion was sequenced for a study of cytomegalovirus exposure and HLA in healthy donors. V shed 6 bases, J shed 2 bases, and the junction held 3 bases outside the gene matches. Per germline, CDR1 LNHDA and CDR2 SQIVND (reference sequence). The length of the CDR3 is 13 residues. Both 60 Vbeta primers and 13 Jbeta primers went into the PCR. Sequencing used immunoSEQ multiplex PCR; TCRdb keeps in-frame clones, though not all of them. The sample records about 220,000 clones, approximately 79% being singletons. General study findings and limits: 87-base-pair reads could not separate some V segments, including TRBV6-2 and TRBV6-3.

This clone was seen just once. The antigen is not known. This sequence joins TRBV19 and TRBJ1-1; TRBD1 agrees at 7 bases. This TCR came from a male donor in good health and CMV-seronegative. The sequenced material came from PBMCs. The CDR3 bases are TGTGCCAGTAGCTGGACAGGAAACACTGAAGCTTTCTTT. It translates to CASSWTGNTEAFF.